These 30 T cell receptor beta chains share one sample of origin, sequenced in a study of esophageal squamous cell carcinoma under preoperative chemotherapy. TCRdb redid the calling of the PCR reads with MiXCR, one entry per CDR3 protein. The profile shows about 16,000 distinct CDR3 sequences, around 45% of them singletons. Time point noted: before preoperative PTX-NDP chemotherapy. The sample was collected from a patient given preoperative chemotherapy. These receptors were obtained from a human donor with esophageal squamous cell carcinoma. The donor label of this sample is uncertain.

The chain couples TRBV7-9 to TRBJ2-2, with 8 bases fitting TRBD1. The V gene's germline CDR1 is SEHNR and CDR2 FQNEAQ (reference sequence). The CDR3 has 15 amino acids. J gave up 7 bases and V 6 bases, and 10 bases lay outside the gene matches. The CDR3 nucleotides read TGTGCCAGCAGTCGGACAGGGATCGGTATCGGGGAGCTGTTTTTT. Protein product: CASSRTGIGIGELFF.

The V call is TRBV7-2, the J call TRBJ2-5; 8 nucleotides match TRBD2. In germline, CDR1 is SGHTA, CDR2 FQGNSA. J was trimmed by 11 bases and V by 8 bases; bases with no gene match: 22. CDR3 length: 16 residues. CDR3 in DNA: TGTGCCAGCCGCGCACGGGGGGGGTGGGGCAAAGATACTCAGTACTTC. This codes for CASRARGGWGKDTQYF.

V usage is TRBV4-2 and J usage is TRBJ2-5; tentatively, D is TRBD1 or TRBD2 (6 bases each). CDR1 is LGHNA and CDR2 is YNFKEQ in the germline V gene. Trimming removed 7 bases from V and 11 bases from J, with 29 bases in between. The CDR3 contains 16 residues. The chain's CDR3 is CASTEDGGGAPDTQYF. In DNA form, the CDR3 reads TGTGCCAGCACGGAGGACGGGGGCGGAGCCCCAGATACGCAGTACTTC.

Only one count was recorded for this clonotype. V gene TRBV6-1 combines with J gene TRBJ2-7; 7 bases agree with TRBD2. V lost 4 bases, J lost 2 bases, and 5 bases stayed unmatched. Germline loops: CDR1 MNHNS, CDR2 SASEGT. The CDR3 is made up of 14 amino acids. DNA for the CDR3: TGTGCCAGCAGTGCTCTAGCGGCGACCTACGAGCAGTACTTC. This codes for CASSALAATYEQYF.

The table lists this clonotype with a few counts. The chain employs TRBV7-6 and TRBJ2-5; D remains unclear. This CDR3 spans 14 amino acids. The germline V gene encodes CDR1 SGHVS and CDR2 FNYEAQ. V shed 1 base and J shed 2 bases, with 8 bases lying between them. DNA of the CDR3: TGTGCCAGCAGCTTAGGGACCGCGCAAGAGACCCAGTACTTC. Protein product: CASSLGTAQETQYF.

The rearrangement uses TRBV6-1 and TRBJ2-5; perhaps TRBD1 as D (6 bases). The CDR3 spans 13 residues. Germline values: CDR1 MNHNS, CDR2 SASEGT. Trimming removed 7 bases at V and 1 base at J, with 10 bases between. The CDR3 region is CASTEDSQETQYF. The CDR3 nucleotides read TGTGCCAGCACCGAGGACAGCCAAGAGACCCAGTACTTC.

This clonotype is deemed medium-sized. The chain has TRBV11-3 and TRBJ2-5, with D perhaps TRBD2 (5 bases). Deletions cut 2 bases from V and 0 bases from J, with 7 bases between. The CDR3 sequence is 14 residues long. CDR1 is SGHNT, CDR2 YENEEA, per germline. The CDR3 spells CASSLRGHQETQYF. CDR3 nucleotide sequence: TGTGCCAGCAGCTTACGGGGTCACCAAGAGACCCAGTACTTC.

The chain employs TRBV12-3 or TRBV12-4 and TRBJ2-5; D not resolved. The CDR3 runs 14 residues. The V end lost 6 bases, the J end lost 0 bases, and 11 bases lay between the germline ends. DNA of the CDR3: TGTGCCAGCAGCCTTGGACGGAACCAAGAGACCCAGTACTTC. It translates to CASSLGRNQETQYF.

This clonotype was seen a single time. Compared with germline, one end of the junction differs, possibly owing to a read error. V gene TRBV10-3 combines with J gene TRBJ2-4; TRBD2 might be the D (7 bases). The tail of the sequence fits TRBJ2-3 better, so the J call may be wrong. From germline, CDR1 is ENHRY and CDR2 SYGVKD. CDR3 length equals 13 residues. The CDR3 sequence is CATGAGADDTQYF. Here the CDR3 DNA reads TGTGCCACGGGGGCGGGAGCTGACGATACTCAGTATTTT.

In this sample, this clonotype turned up many times. The chain joins TRBV18 to TRBJ2-5; TRBD1 might be the D (6 bases). Looked up from germline, CDR1 is KGHSH and CDR2 is LQKENI. CDR3 length: 13 residues. V lost 8 bases and J 1 base, leaving 11 bases between the germline ends. CDR3 amino acids: CASRWDTQETQYF. The CDR3 DNA is TGTGCCAGCCGTTGGGACACCCAAGAGACCCAGTACTTC.

On this clonotype: A much larger clone sits a single nucleotide away, making a read error possible. This CDR3 fails to terminate in the conserved phenylalanine or tryptophan, so it likely reflects a read error. The chain combines TRBV7-8 with TRBJ2-5; 13 bases match TRBD2. Per the germline V gene, CDR1 is SGHVS and CDR2 is FQNEAQ. This CDR3 comprises 17 residues. With 5 bases clipped from V and 0 bases from J, the junction kept 6 bases outside the gene matches. DNA for the CDR3: TGTGCCAGCAGCACGGGACTAGCGGGACAGTACCAAGAGACCCAGTACTCC. It encodes CASSTGLAGQYQETQYS.

This clonotype appeared a few times. This CDR3 reads CASRRGDRGVNTEAFF. The CDR3 nucleotides are TGTGCCAGCAGAAGGGGGGACAGGGGAGTGAACACTGAAGCTTTCTTT. The chain joins TRBV27 to TRBJ1-1; 10 nucleotides align to TRBD1. The CDR3 is 16 amino acids. Germline V CDR1 and CDR2: MNHEY, SMNVEV (reference sequence). V was pared by 6 bases and J by 0 bases, with 7 bases of the junction left unmatched.

This clonotype was detected ten times or more. This chain connects TRBV7-2 to TRBJ2-5; the D gene is possibly TRBD1 (6 bases). CDR3 size: 13 residues. V was pared by 5 bases and J by 2 bases, with 9 bases between. Germline CDR1 and CDR2: SGHTA and FQGNSA. The CDR3 sequence is CASSPGQQETQYF. The CDR3 bases are TGTGCCAGCAGCCCCGGACAGCAAGAGACCCAGTACTTC.

The rearrangement joins TRBV12-3 or TRBV12-4 to TRBJ1-1; D remains unclear. CDR3 length: 14 amino acids. V lost 4 bases, J lost 2 bases, and 11 bases lay in between. CDR3 in DNA: TGTGCCAGCAGTTCTAGCCCGGTTAACACTGAAGCTTTCTTT. This gives the protein CASSSSPVNTEAFF.

This chain uses TRBV28 with TRBJ2-5; tentatively, D is TRBD2 (5 bases). This CDR3 has 13 amino acids. Germline V gene sequence: CDR1 MDHEN, CDR2 SYDVKM. V lost 5 bases to trimming and J lost 0 bases, with 7 bases between them. The CDR3 loop is CASSGGHQETQYF. The CDR3 nucleotides read TGTGCCAGCAGTGGAGGACACCAAGAGACCCAGTACTTC.

J is TRBJ2-3 and V is TRBV7-2; TRBD2 is a possible D gene (6 bases). This CDR3 region has 15 residues. Trimming removed 5 bases at V and 6 bases at J, with 18 bases between. Germline V gene data show CDR1 as SGHTA and CDR2 as FQGNSA. The CDR3, as DNA: TGTGCCAGCAGCCCCCCTGGCGGGAATCAGGATACGCAGTATTTT. Its translation: CASSPPGGNQDTQYF. Supplemented by reference TRBV7-2 and TRBJ2-3, the full variable domain reads GAGVSQSPSNKVTEKGKDVELRCDPISGHTALYWYRQSLGQGLEFLIYFQGNSAPDKSGLPSDRFSAERTGGSVSTLTIQRTQQEDSAVYLCASSPPGGNQDTQYFGPGTRLTVL.

This clonotype is medium-sized by share. The chain recombines TRBV7-3 with TRBJ2-5; D may be TRBD2 (6 bases). The better agreement between TRBJ2-7 and the DNA end casts doubt on the J call. Germline V CDR1 and CDR2: SGHTA, FQGTGA. This CDR3 comprises 13 residues. CDR3 loop: CASSLSRGSEQYF. The CDR3 DNA sequence: TGTGCCAGCAGCTTAAGCCGGGGGAGCGAGCAGTACTTC.

The chain joins TRBV5-6 to TRBJ2-2, with 10 bases fitting TRBD2. V lost 3 bases to trimming and J lost 7 bases; unmatched junction nucleotides: 6. CDR3 length: 15 residues. CDR1 SGHDT and CDR2 YYEEEE come from the germline V gene. CDR3 sequence reads: CASSSAGGLFGELFF. CDR3 DNA sequence: TGTGCCAGCAGCTCAGCGGGAGGGCTGTTCGGGGAGCTGTTTTTT.

The genes are TRBV7-3 and TRBJ2-6; the D is unclear. This CDR3 is 15 amino acids long. V was shortened by 4 bases and J by 0 bases, with 7 bases between the two germline ends. The germline CDR1 and CDR2 sequences are SGHTA and FQGTGA. CDR3 residues: CASSSISSGANVLTF. The CDR3 nucleotides are TGTGCCAGCAGCTCGATCAGCTCTGGGGCCAACGTCCTGACTTTC.

V usage is TRBV7-7 and J usage is TRBJ2-1, with 11 bases lining up with TRBD1. The CDR3 has 18 residues. Trimming cost V 7 bases and J 3 bases; bases outside gene matches: 14. Germline CDR1 reads SSHAT; CDR2 reads FNYEAQ (reference sequence). CDR3 sequence (DNA): TGTGCCAGCAAACCGAAATCCGGGACAGGGGGTTTCTACAATGAGCAGTTCTTC. Encoded protein: CASKPKSGTGGFYNEQFF.

This clonotype was recorded many times. The chain couples TRBV7-2 to TRBJ2-5; 10 positions match TRBD2. The V segment lost 5 bases and the J segment 11 bases; nucleotides outside the gene matches: 14. The CDR3 has 15 residues. Looked up from germline, CDR1 is SGHTA and CDR2 is FQGNSA. DNA for the CDR3: TGTGCCAGCAGCCGGACTAGCGGCGCCTACAATGAGCAGTACTTC. Its protein is CASSRTSGAYNEQYF.

To note about this clonotype: Likely a read error: the CDR3 ends without its conserved phenylalanine or tryptophan. Because the CDR3's place on the DNA is in doubt, the DNA is left out and the CDR3 is given as listed by TCRdb. The rearrangement joins TRBV6-5 to TRBJ2-5; the D call of TRBD1 is as the table states it, not checked on the DNA. Germline CDR1 MNHEY, CDR2 SVGAGI. The CDR3 is made up of 17 amino acids, end residues included. The CDR3: CAGSYSGGGAGQATRFS.

This clonotype was observed many times. V gene TRBV6-1 combines with J gene TRBJ2-1; D ambiguous. V was cut by 6 bases and J by 0 bases, with 12 bases left in between. Germline V CDR1 and CDR2: MNHNS, SASEGT. The CDR3 is 15 amino acids. As DNA, the CDR3 is TGTGCCAGCAGATTCTACTGGAGCTCCTACAATGAGCAGTTCTTC. Its translation is CASRFYWSSYNEQFF.

This clonotype was observed at least ten times. The chain recombines TRBV24-1 with TRBJ2-1; tentative D call: TRBD1 (7 bases). The CDR3 contains 14 residues. Trimming took off 3 bases at V and 5 bases at J, with 10 bases between the two ends. Germline V gene sequence: CDR1 KGHDR, CDR2 SFDVKD. The CDR3 reads CATSDAGQHNEQFF. The DNA for the CDR3 is TGTGCCACCAGTGATGCGGGACAGCACAATGAGCAGTTCTTC.

This rearrangement joins TRBV7-7 to TRBJ2-1; weak D call: TRBD1 (6 bases). The germline V gene encodes CDR1 SSHAT and CDR2 FNYEAQ (reference sequence). The V end was cut by 5 bases, the J end by 3 bases, with 8 bases between. The CDR3 has 13 residues. The CDR3 region is CASSQDSYNEQFF. For the CDR3, the DNA is TGTGCCAGCAGCCAGGACAGCTACAATGAGCAGTTCTTC.

This chain joins TRBV11-3 and TRBJ2-4, with D unresolved. The DNA end is more similar to TRBJ2-7, so the J call may be wrong. CDR3 length: 11 amino acids. The germline gives CDR1 SGHNT, CDR2 YENEEA. CDR3 in DNA: TGTGCCAGCAGCTTCTTGGACGAGCAGTACTTC. Its protein is CASSFLDEQYF.

Turning to this clonotype: Germline and junction disagree at one end, which may indicate a read error. The CDR3 here is CASSEPRWLAGEAQYF. The CDR3 DNA reads as TGTGCCAGCAGTGAACCTAGGTGGCTAGCGGGAGAAGCCCAGTATTTC. This chain joins TRBV7-2 and TRBJ2-3; 10 bases map to TRBD2. CDR1 is SGHTA, CDR2 FQGNSA, per germline. The CDR3 is made up of 16 amino acids.

V and J are TRBV7-3 and TRBJ2-3; a weak D match, TRBD2 (6 bases). Germline V gene lookup returns CDR1 SGHTA and CDR2 FQGTGA. Trimming stripped 9 bases from V and 5 bases from J, with 21 bases between. CDR3 size: 15 residues. CDR3 DNA sequence: TGTGCCAGGGGCGCTGGTGGCGGGGAGCAAGATACGCAGTATTTT. Its translation: CARGAGGGEQDTQYF.

To note about this clonotype: The final CDR3 position lacks the conserved phenylalanine or tryptophan, pointing to a likely read error. The chain links TRBV7-2 to TRBJ2-5, with 8 nucleotides matching TRBD2. The J call is in doubt because the DNA end fits TRBJ2-7 better. Germline CDR1 and CDR2: SGHTA and FQGNSA. This CDR3 comprises 12 residues. This CDR3 is CASSFGLAEQYP. CDR3 coding DNA: TGTGCCAGCAGCTTCGGACTAGCCGAGCAGTACCCC.

This clonotype was counted many times. The V gene is TRBV27, the J gene TRBJ2-1; TRBD1 or TRBD2 may be the D gene (5 bases each). Germline V CDR1 and CDR2: MNHEY, SMNVEV (reference sequence). V lost 3 bases to trimming and J lost 6 bases, with 15 bases between them. The length of the CDR3 is 15 residues. The CDR3 here is CASSLDNRGLNEQFF. DNA of the CDR3: TGTGCCAGCAGTTTGGATAACCGGGGCCTCAATGAGCAGTTCTTC.